This T cell receptor (beta chain) was documented in a study of T-cell memory formation after mild COVID-19. Study-level results: Proof of SARS-CoV-2 specificity was absent for the second-wave clones that crested on day 37.

From the 5' RACE reads, TCRdb called clonotypes with MiXCR, one entry per CDR3 protein. The data show under 650,000 distinct CDR3 sequences, roughly 18% seen once. Germline values: CDR1 GTSNPN, CDR2 SVGIG (reference sequence). The V and J ends lost 6 bases and 9 bases respectively, with 14 bases between them. This CDR3 is built from 12 residues. This clonotype was recorded many times. Its antigen is still unknown. This receptor was taken from an adult woman who had mild COVID-19 (a few samples of this study predate the infection). Cell type and time point are not known. The chain has TRBV30 and TRBJ2-2; TRBD1 might be the D (5 bases). Sequenced sample: PBMCs or a T cell subset sorted from them (not recorded which). CDR3 bases: TGTGCCTGCCAGGGTAACTCCAGGGAGCTGTTTTTT. Protein sequence: CACQGNSRELFF.